This T cell receptor (beta chain) was recorded in a study of identical twins (dated by TCRdb to about 2016). The study in broad terms: To test whether fetal clonotypes persist, this study deep-sequenced TCR alpha and beta repertoires from monozygotic twins, from unrelated adults of various ages, and from cord blood. Replicate twin experiments were performed at different times using different library preparation protocols to rule out contamination. What the study reported, not specific to this receptor: Out-of-frame TCR alpha sharing in monozygotic twins was systematically underestimated by recombination models, whereas sharing between unrelated individuals was in agreement with the recombination models. Out-of-frame TCR alpha sequences shared between twins showed an excess of low generation-probability sequences compared with coincidental sharing between unrelated individuals. Fewer insertions were carried by abundant cord blood beta clonotypes, a similar but weaker trend appeared in young adult naive repertoires, and no such trend appeared in memory repertoires. Zero-insertion analyses could be partly confounded by invariant T cells such as MAIT and iNKT, although diverse VJ usage argued against such confounding for most clonotypes. The excess sharing between twins in beta out-of-frame sequences was weaker because fewer shared sequences reduced the signal-to-noise ratio. Conclusions relied on cross-sectional statistical analysis, since the same donors could not be followed over many years.

Many counts were recorded for this clonotype. The antigen this receptor binds is unknown. Qualities for individual bases were not recorded, and no much larger clone is one base off. The receptor library was made with 5' RACE. TCRdb shows the sequencer as Illumina HiSeq 2000. A universal primer binding site was added through template switching, and the final cDNA carried a unique molecular identifier so that TCR cDNA molecules could be counted accurately. Specific primers in the conserved constant-segment region were used to synthesize first-strand cDNA for TCR alpha and beta chains. Each cDNA library was double barcoded, with a SMART-Mk sample barcode plus Illumina barcodes, to control for contamination. Two successive PCR steps introduced TruSeq adapter sequences along with Illumina sample barcodes. The Illumina HiSeq platform was used with custom primers to sequence TCR alpha and beta cDNA libraries. As for the original processing: MiGEC processed the raw reads to extract unique molecular identifiers, while MiXCR was used to determine the CDR3 positions. Recombination models were inferred per individual with the repgenHMM and IGoR tools using an EM algorithm. The analysis of shared clonotypes was done with the tcR package in R, with sharing normalized by the product of cloneset sizes. To study raw recombination without the effects of thymic and clonal selection, out-of-frame nonproductive sequences were analyzed. Starting from the raw public reads, TCRdb applied fastp trimming at Q25, assembled clones with MiXCR and retained in-frame beta chains. Each CDR3 protein gets just one entry, which takes the most common genes and DNA from the rows behind it. TCRdb's processing, not the authors', yielded these V and J calls. Here the sample has about 570,000 distinct CDR3 sequences; more than 9% occur a single time. The ten largest clones add up to 2.5% to 3.5% of the sample.

Based on the germline V gene, the CDR1 and CDR2 sequences are ENHRY and SYGVKD. V and J lose 6 bases and 4 bases, and a span of 12 bases separates them. The CDR3 contains 14 residues, cysteine and phenylalanine counted. The sequence is cut down to CDR3 DNA, 42 bases in frame from base 1. Only healthy Caucasian donors were included. Three pairs of female monozygotic twins, all aged about 18 to 30 years, made up the twin cohort. RNA for TCR libraries was isolated from peripheral blood mononuclear cells. These data were likewise used in another study, on yellow fever vaccine responses in identical twins. As noted in the second study: The T cell response to vaccination in identical twins was reported by the authors to appear partly convergent and partly personalized. In the study, vaccine-responding T cell clones were precisely tracked in identical twins.

Sequencing used PBMCs. The sequence joins TRBV10-3 to TRBJ2-2, with the D call perhaps TRBD1 or TRBD2, as 5 bases match in each case. The TCR originated in a woman under 30 in good health. The sequenced DNA is TGTGCCATCAGCGGGACGGAAACCACCGGGGAGCTGTTTTTT. This encodes CAISGTETTGELFF.